Shown below are 13 T cell receptor beta chains from a single sample sequenced in a study of CD8+CD57+ T cells in acquired aplastic anemia. Individuals selected for sequencing had exhibited CD8+CD57+ cell expansion on flow cytometry. It was genomic DNA that served as the template for profiling TCR beta VDJ and CDR3. One entry per CDR3 protein, called by TCRdb with MiXCR from the reads. The sample shows about 250,000 distinct CDR3 sequences, around 46% of them seen only once. Specimen: sorted CD4+, CD8+, or CD8+CD57+ T cells (not recorded which) from PBMCs. Receptors were obtained from a human donor with aplastic anemia.

This clonotype has a single count. This CDR3 fails to terminate in the conserved phenylalanine or tryptophan, so it likely reflects a read error. The V and J genes are TRBV2 and TRBJ1-2; no firm D call. In germline, CDR1 is SNHLY, CDR2 FYNNEI. The CDR3 is 12 amino acids. Trimming pared 1 base from V and 9 bases from J, leaving 9 bases between. The CDR3 region is CASSEGARSYTS. The CDR3 bases are TGTGCCAGCAGTGAAGGGGCTCGGAGCTACACCTCT.

Remarks on this clonotype: Just one base apart from a much larger clone, this may be a read error. The chain combines TRBV10-3 with TRBJ2-1, with D perhaps given as TRBD1 or TRBD2 (5 bases each). Germline lookup yields CDR1 ENHRY and CDR2 SYGVKD. The CDR3 is made up of 13 amino acids. Trimming took 3 bases from V and 9 from J, leaving 12 bases between them. CDR3: CAISDRDQGEQFF. CDR3 DNA sequence: TGTGCCATCAGTGATAGGGACCAAGGTGAGCAGTTCTTC.

The chain employs TRBV2 and TRBJ1-5; 7 nucleotides align to TRBD1. This CDR3 spans 14 amino acids. V gave up 7 bases and J gave up 6 bases; unmatched junction bases: 9. Germline CDR1 and CDR2: SNHLY and FYNNEI. The CDR3 loop reads CASKQGGPGQPQHF. DNA of the CDR3: TGTGCCAGCAAGCAGGGGGGGCCAGGTCAGCCCCAGCATTTT.

This clonotype was counted at least ten times. The chain carries TRBV2 and TRBJ2-1; the D gene could be TRBD1 or TRBD2 (6 bases each). The CDR3 totals 15 residues. V lost 6 bases and J 6 bases, leaving 18 bases between the germline ends. Germline CDR1 and CDR2: SNHLY and FYNNEI. The CDR3 DNA follows: TGTGCCAGCAGAACCCCCCGGGGGCTAGGCAATGAGCAGTTCTTC. As protein: CASRTPRGLGNEQFF.

This clonotype was recorded a few times. The J gene is TRBJ2-7, the V gene TRBV29-1; 8 bases fit TRBD1. V was clipped by 1 base and J by 6 bases; unmatched bases: 5. The CDR3 consists of 13 residues. Germline V gene data show CDR1 as SQVTM and CDR2 as ANQGSEA. The CDR3 DNA sequence: TGCAGCGTTGAAGGGCAGGGGGCTAGCGAGCAGTACTTC. Translating gives CSVEGQGASEQYF.

The chain joins TRBV7-9 to TRBJ2-2; D not certain. The CDR3 contains 16 residues. Per germline, CDR1 SEHNR and CDR2 FQNEAQ (reference sequence). Deletions cut 6 bases from V and 0 bases from J, with 14 bases between. CDR3 region: CASSPNPAANTGELFF. In DNA, the CDR3 is TGTGCCAGCAGTCCTAACCCGGCTGCGAACACCGGGGAGCTGTTTTTT.

The V call is TRBV10-1, the J call TRBJ2-5, with D maybe TRBD1 (5 bases). Germline values: CDR1 WNHNN, CDR2 SYGVQD (reference sequence). Trimming took off 3 bases at V and 0 bases at J, with 5 bases between the two ends. This CDR3 is built from 13 residues. The CDR3, as DNA: TGCGCCAGCAGTGACAGGGACCAAGAGACCCAGTACTTC. Translating it yields CASSDRDQETQYF.

In this sample, this clonotype turned up many times. The rearrangement joins TRBV15 to TRBJ2-1; D ambiguous. The V end was cut by 5 bases, the J end by 0 bases, with 11 bases between. Germline assignment: CDR1 LNHNV and CDR2 YYDKDF (reference sequence). CDR3 length: 15 amino acids. The CDR3 DNA reads as TGTGCCACCAGCGCGCGTTCAAGCTCCTACAATGAGCAGTTCTTC. This codes for CATSARSSSYNEQFF.

A note on this clonotype: A read error may be the cause here, since a much bigger clone is one base away. The gene calls are TRBV9 and TRBJ2-1; 7 bases are shared with TRBD2. Germline V gene sequence: CDR1 SGDLS, CDR2 YYNGEE. The CDR3 contains 16 residues. After removal of 2 bases from V and 4 bases from J, the junction contained 9 bases not matched to a gene. The CDR3 region is CASSVTEGAGYNEQFF. DNA for the CDR3: TGTGCCAGCAGCGTCACGGAGGGAGCGGGGTACAATGAGCAGTTCTTC. Drawing the rest from reference TRBV9 and TRBJ2-1, the complete variable domain is DSGVTQTPKHLITATGQRVTLRCSPRSGDLSVYWYQQSLDQGLQFLIQYYNGEERAKGNILERFSAQQFPDLHSELNLSSLELGDSALYFCASSVTEGAGYNEQFFGPGTRLTVL.

In the case of this clonotype: This could be a read error, since a much larger clone is one nucleotide away. Here the CDR3 reads CASGFELAGEDEQFF. The CDR3 region has the DNA TGCGCCAGCGGCTTCGAACTAGCGGGAGAGGATGAGCAGTTCTTC. The chain recombines TRBV5-1 with TRBJ2-1; TRBD2 aligns across 11 bases. Germline V CDR1 and CDR2: SGHRS, YFSETQ. This CDR3 contains 15 residues. The full variable domain, rest sourced from reference TRBV5-1 and TRBJ2-1, is KAGVTQTPRYLIKTRGQQVTLSCSPISGHRSVSWYQQTPGQGLQFLFEYFSETQRNKGNFPGRFSGRQFSNSRSEMNVSTLELGDSALYLCASGFELAGEDEQFFGPGTRLTVL.

The chain joins TRBV29-1 to TRBJ2-1, with a weak D call TRBD2 (5 bases). CDR1 and CDR2 (germline): SQVTM, ANQGSEA. The CDR3 extends over 12 amino acids. With 4 bases removed from V and 8 bases from J, the gap between germline ends came to 12 bases. The CDR3 DNA follows: TGCAGCGTTGGGAGGTTGGGCGATGAGCAGTTCTTC. Amino acids: CSVGRLGDEQFF.

This clonotype has a count of ten or more. The V gene is TRBV10-1, the J gene TRBJ1-5, with 7 bases lining up with TRBD1. V lost 0 bases, J lost 0 bases, and 11 bases stayed unmatched. The CDR3 loop spans 19 amino acids. The germline V gene encodes CDR1 WNHNN and CDR2 SYGVQD (reference sequence). CDR3 nucleotide sequence: TGCGCCAGCAGTGAGTCCTTTTTTGGGACAGCGTATAGCAATCAGCCCCAGCATTTT. Its protein is CASSESFFGTAYSNQPQHF.

This clonotype has ten or more counts. The chain links TRBV24-1 to TRBJ2-5; the match to TRBD2 covers 9 bases. Germline lookup yields CDR1 KGHDR and CDR2 SFDVKD. Germline trimming cut 4 bases from V and 5 bases from J; bases unmatched to any gene: 7. This CDR3 region has 15 residues. DNA for the CDR3: TGTGCCACCAGTGAGTTAGCGGGAGCTGGTGAGACCCAGTACTTC. Its protein product is CATSELAGAGETQYF.